This TCR beta chain was obtained from a study of control samples from healthy donors and cancer patients. Germline CDR1 and CDR2: SGHRS and YFSETQ. V lost 0 bases and J 1 base, leaving 4 bases between the germline ends. This CDR3 is 13 amino acids long. Assay used: immunoSEQ multiplex PCR; TCRdb lists only in-frame clones, some missing. The data hold 150,000 to 200,000 clones, with just under 95% observed a single time. The chain couples TRBV5-1 to TRBJ1-2, with unresolved D. The source is a man between 18 and 35 years old in good health. Material: blood. The CDR3 sequence is CASSLGNNYGYTF. Written as DNA, the CDR3 is TGCGCCAGCAGCTTGGGTAATAACTATGGCTACACCTTC.